This entry concerns a single T cell receptor beta chain. Its antigen is currently unknown. The data stem from a study of identifying expanded T cells in peripheral blood. Study-level findings and limits: Variance in clone template counts between approximately two-week samples significantly increased with total template count across all healthy donors. Over approximately two and four weeks, about 15 and 19 clones changed, versus 1.2 between replicates.

Healthy donors had no documented immune events, such as infections, while sampled. TCRdb's copy holds only in-frame clones and misses some; the assay was immunoSEQ multiplex PCR. The sample lists around 100,000 clones; roughly 89% were seen once. The V gene end was trimmed by 0 bases and the J gene end by 8 bases; junction bases not matched to a gene: 12. This CDR3 region has 16 residues. The TCR comes from a person between 18 and 75 years old in good health. The rearrangement uses TRBV23-1 and TRBJ1-2, with 7 nucleotides matching TRBD1. TRBV23-1 is treated as an ORF (open reading frame) with a function not yet certain. Sequenced material: blood. The CDR3 sequence: CASSQSVQRGPGGYTF. The CDR3 DNA sequence: TGCGCCAGCAGTCAATCTGTACAGAGGGGGCCGGGGGGCTACACCTTC.